This T cell receptor (beta chain) was sequenced during a study of tumor-infiltrating lymphocytes in localized non-small cell lung cancer. Overall study findings and caveats: Immunotypes IM1 and IM2 had similar TCR-derived T-cell fractions. Recurrence-free survival showed no association with tumor T-cell fraction.

The CDR3 length is 13 residues. The trim removed 6 bases at V and 2 bases at J, leaving 4 bases unmatched. The V gene's germline CDR1 is SQVTM and CDR2 ANQGSEA. Notes on this clone: Its antigen is undetermined.

Profiling relied on immunoSEQ multiplex PCR, and the TCRdb table lists in-frame clones only, not all of them. This sample has approximately 15,000 clones, with roughly 70% found just once. The sample consisted of lung tumor tissue. V is TRBV29-1 and J is TRBJ1-2, with TRBD1 matching over 9 bases. The receptor was isolated from a human donor with non-small cell lung cancer. CDR3 DNA: TGCAGCGTAGGGACAGGGAGGAACTATGGCTACACCTTC. Amino acids: CSVGTGRNYGYTF.